Below are 29 T cell receptor beta chains sequenced from a single sample in a study of shared clonotypes between healthy human individuals. Profiled with immunoSEQ multiplex PCR; TCRdb holds only in-frame clones, not every one. The table lists about 1.5 million clones, around 98% of them singletons, with roughly 0.45% in the top ten. Sequencing was performed on naive CD4+ T cells sorted from blood. Described subset: CD45RA+ positively selected. The receptors were sampled from a man aged 30 to 39 in good health.

The rearrangement links TRBV11-3 to TRBJ2-1, with 13 bases lining up with TRBD2. Trimming removed 4 bases from V and 2 bases from J; junction bases left unmatched: 11. CDR3 length equals 19 residues. Germline V gives CDR1 SGHNT, CDR2 YENEEA. The CDR3 DNA sequence: TGTGCCAGCAGCTACTTCGGGACTAGCGGGACCAGTCCCTACAATGAGCAGTTCTTC. It specifies CASSYFGTSGTSPYNEQFF.

This sequence joins TRBV27 and TRBJ2-1, with TRBD2 identical over 7 bases. The CDR3 is 14 residues long. From germline, CDR1 is MNHEY and CDR2 SMNVEV (reference sequence). Trimming took 4 bases from V and 7 from J; bases not matched to a gene: 7. CDR3 sequence: CASSSLGEGNEQFF. For the CDR3, the DNA is TGTGCCAGCAGTTCGTTAGGGGAGGGAAATGAGCAGTTCTTC.

V and J are TRBV5-1 and TRBJ1-4; D is unresolved. This CDR3 contains 15 residues. Trimming cost V 4 bases and J 3 bases, with 13 bases left between them. Germline values: CDR1 SGHRS, CDR2 YFSETQ. The CDR3 reads CASSLLESANEKLFF. The CDR3 region has the DNA TGCGCCAGCAGCCTGCTTGAGTCAGCTAATGAAAAACTGTTTTTT.

Written as DNA, the CDR3 is TGTGCCAGCAGCCCAGGGACAGGGAGAGACTATGGCTACACCTTC. As protein: CASSPGTGRDYGYTF. This chain connects TRBV9 to TRBJ1-2, with 9 bases identical to TRBD1. Germline V gene lookup returns CDR1 SGDLS and CDR2 YYNGEE. With 4 bases clipped from V and 3 bases from J, the junction kept 7 bases outside the gene matches. The CDR3 covers 15 residues.

J is TRBJ2-2 and V is TRBV5-1; no clear D. V lost 4 bases and J 0 bases, leaving 10 bases between the germline ends. Per the germline V gene, CDR1 is SGHRS and CDR2 is YFSETQ. The CDR3 has 15 residues. The CDR3 sequence is CASSPRRANTGELFF. CDR3 in DNA: TGCGCCAGCAGCCCGCGCCGCGCGAACACCGGGGAGCTGTTTTTT.

The J gene is TRBJ2-5, the V gene TRBV29-1; D remains unclear. The CDR3 covers 12 residues. V was shortened by 5 bases and J by 2 bases, with 9 bases between the two germline ends. From germline, CDR1 is SQVTM and CDR2 ANQGSEA. The CDR3 reads CSVRLQQETQYF. DNA for the CDR3: TGCAGCGTTCGACTGCAACAAGAGACCCAGTACTTC.

J is TRBJ2-1 and V is TRBV5-1; D is unclear. The CDR3 has 13 residues. CDR1 is SGHRS and CDR2 is YFSETQ in the germline V gene. The V gene lost 5 bases and the J gene lost 5 bases, with 11 bases spanning the gap. In DNA, the CDR3 is TGCGCCAGCAGGTCCCGAGAGGACAATGAGCAGTTCTTC. It specifies CASRSREDNEQFF. Looking up the rest from reference TRBV5-1 and TRBJ2-1 gives the full variable domain: KAGVTQTPRYLIKTRGQQVTLSCSPISGHRSVSWYQQTPGQGLQFLFEYFSETQRNKGNFPGRFSGRQFSNSRSEMNVSTLELGDSALYLCASRSREDNEQFFGPGTRLTVL.

V is TRBV30 and J is TRBJ2-3; 10 bases are shared with TRBD1. With 8 bases clipped from V and 3 bases from J, the junction kept 5 bases outside the gene matches. The CDR3 contains 13 residues. Germline CDR1 and CDR2: GTSNPN and SVGIG (reference sequence). The CDR3 DNA sequence: TGTGCCGTTCGACAGGGGGCAACAGATACGCAGTATTTT. Its translation: CAVRQGATDTQYF.

V is TRBV5-1 and J is TRBJ2-2; D could derive from TRBD1 or TRBD2 (5 bases each). The germline gives CDR1 SGHRS, CDR2 YFSETQ. The ends were cut back, 0 bases at V and 5 bases at J, with 11 bases in the middle. CDR3 size: 15 residues. The CDR3 DNA is TGCGCCAGCAGCTTGGGGGACCATGGAACCGGGGAGCTGTTTTTT. It specifies CASSLGDHGTGELFF.

This clone was observed a single time. DNA of the CDR3: TGTGCCAGTAGTGCCGGCAGGGACCACGAGCAGTACTTC. Translating gives CASSAGRDHEQYF. The V gene is TRBV19, the J gene TRBJ2-7; either TRBD1 or TRBD2 may fit D (5 bases each). This CDR3 has 13 residues. Trimming left V 5 bases short and J 5 bases short, with 13 bases between. Germline V gene data show CDR1 as LNHDA and CDR2 as SQIVND (reference sequence).

V and J are TRBV5-1 and TRBJ2-2; D is possibly TRBD2 (5 bases). The CDR3 consists of 15 residues. In germline, CDR1 is SGHRS, CDR2 YFSETQ. V lost 2 bases to trimming and J lost 4 bases, with 12 bases between them. This CDR3 is CASSLSADLTGELFF. In nucleotides, the CDR3 is TGCGCCAGCAGCTTATCAGCGGACCTCACCGGGGAGCTGTTTTTT.

The rearrangement uses TRBV5-1 and TRBJ1-3; tentatively, D is TRBD1 (5 bases). Deletions cut 0 bases from V and 0 bases from J, with 10 bases between. Germline V gene lookup returns CDR1 SGHRS and CDR2 YFSETQ. This CDR3 is 16 amino acids long. The CDR3 sequence is CASSLVGAVSGNTIYF. CDR3 coding DNA: TGCGCCAGCAGCTTGGTTGGGGCCGTCTCTGGAAACACCATATATTTT.

The rearrangement joins TRBV5-6 to TRBJ2-7; 9 bases line up with TRBD2. This CDR3 region has 17 residues. V lost 4 bases, J lost 0 bases, and 11 bases stayed unmatched. Germline V gene lookup returns CDR1 SGHDT and CDR2 YYEEEE. The CDR3 region is CASSDPPSGTYSYEQYF. The CDR3 DNA reads TGTGCCAGCAGCGATCCCCCTAGCGGGACATACTCCTACGAGCAGTACTTC.

In the case of this clone: One junction end does not reproduce the germline sequence, and a read error may be involved. The CDR3 DNA sequence: TGCAGTGCTAGATTGGGACAGGGGACTCTCTTC. The encoded protein is CSARLGQGTLF. The V gene is TRBV20-1, the J gene TRBJ1-2, with 10 bases fitting TRBD1. Germline CDR1 DFQATT, CDR2 SNEGSKA (reference sequence). The CDR3 contains 11 residues.

The chain uses TRBV7-3 and TRBJ2-1; no clear D. Germline values: CDR1 SGHTA, CDR2 FQGTGA. The CDR3 is 14 residues long. Trimming shortened V by 5 bases and J by 4 bases, and 12 bases separated the two germline ends. CDR3 DNA: TGTGCCAGCAGCGCATCGCGCCAGTACAATGAGCAGTTCTTC. Translated, it gives CASSASRQYNEQFF.

The chain has TRBV7-9 and TRBJ2-2; D uncertain. This CDR3 has 18 residues. CDR1 and CDR2 (germline): SEHNR, FQNEAQ (reference sequence). Trimming took off 0 bases at V and 2 bases at J, with 16 bases between the two ends. The CDR3 region has the DNA TGTGCCAGCAGCTTAGCGCTATTAGGCCTAACTAACACCGGGGAGCTGTTTTTT. It translates to CASSLALLGLTNTGELFF.

The rearrangement uses TRBV11-3 and TRBJ2-5; no clear D. The CDR3 sequence is 12 residues long. Trimming pared 5 bases from V and 0 bases from J, leaving 4 bases between. Germline V gives CDR1 SGHNT, CDR2 YENEEA. The CDR3 nucleotides read TGTGCCAGCAGCGGGGACCAAGAGACCCAGTACTTC. It yields the protein CASSGDQETQYF.

This chain connects TRBV18 to TRBJ2-7, with TRBD1 matching over 7 bases. J was trimmed by 5 bases and V by 3 bases; bases with no gene match: 13. Germline V gene sequence: CDR1 KGHSH, CDR2 LQKENI. The CDR3 is 16 residues long. Here the CDR3 DNA reads TGTGCCAGCTCACCCTTCAACAGGGGCGATAGAAACGAGCAGTACTTC. This codes for CASSPFNRGDRNEQYF.

The chain uses TRBV6-6 and TRBJ2-5; D gene unclear. Deletions cut 5 bases from V and 3 bases from J, with 13 bases between. Germline lookup yields CDR1 MNHNY and CDR2 SVGAGI (reference sequence). The CDR3 covers 14 residues. CDR3 amino acids: CASSASDMEETQYF. The CDR3, as DNA: TGTGCCAGCAGTGCGTCTGACATGGAAGAGACCCAGTACTTC.

This chain connects TRBV19 to TRBJ2-7; the match to TRBD1 covers 9 bases. The CDR3 spans 16 residues. V lost 3 bases and J lost 6; bases outside the gene matches: 12. In germline, CDR1 is LNHDA, CDR2 SQIVND (reference sequence). The CDR3 DNA is TGTGCCAGTAGTATTCGCTCCGGGACAGGGCTCGGCGAGCAGTACTTC. Translating gives CASSIRSGTGLGEQYF.

J is TRBJ2-1 and V is TRBV12-5, with D hard to call. Per the germline V gene, CDR1 is LGHNT and CDR2 is FRNRAP. This CDR3 is built from 14 residues. Trimming took 1 base from V and 3 from J, leaving 7 bases between them. The CDR3 sequence is CASGLGQNYNEQFF. The CDR3 DNA is TGTGCTAGTGGTTTGGGTCAGAACTACAATGAGCAGTTCTTC.

The J gene is TRBJ1-5, the V gene TRBV10-3; D uncertain. CDR1 is ENHRY, CDR2 SYGVKD, per germline. The CDR3 consists of 13 residues. The V and J ends lost 9 bases and 5 bases respectively, with 14 bases between them. The CDR3 bases are TGTGCCATTACTGAGGATTTGGATCAGCCCCAGCATTTT. This gives the protein CAITEDLDQPQHF.

The V call is TRBV5-6, the J call TRBJ2-3, with 9 nucleotides matching TRBD2. Germline V lookup: CDR1 SGHDT, CDR2 YYEEEE. The CDR3 totals 16 residues. J gave up 2 bases and V 4 bases, and 8 bases lay outside the gene matches. CDR3 region: CASSQETSGSTDTQYF. CDR3 DNA sequence: TGTGCCAGCAGCCAGGAGACTAGCGGATCCACAGATACGCAGTATTTT.

The chain recombines TRBV5-5 with TRBJ2-3; D might be TRBD2 (7 bases). Trimming removed 2 bases at V and 0 bases at J, with 13 bases between. CDR3 length equals 16 residues. Germline V gives CDR1 SGHKS, CDR2 YYEKEE (reference sequence). CDR3 sequence: CASSLLGGASTDTQYF. CDR3 bases: TGTGCCAGCAGCTTATTAGGGGGGGCTAGCACAGATACGCAGTATTTT.

The chain employs TRBV6-6 and TRBJ2-7; 7 bases agree with TRBD2. The germline V gene encodes CDR1 MNHNY and CDR2 SVGAGI (reference sequence). The trim removed 6 bases at V and 4 bases at J, leaving 9 bases unmatched. The CDR3 spans 14 residues. DNA for the CDR3: TGTGCCAGCAGCCCCCCAGCGGGACTATACGAGCAGTACTTC. Its protein is CASSPPAGLYEQYF.

The chain joins TRBV10-3 to TRBJ2-3; D perhaps matches TRBD2 (5 bases). Per germline, CDR1 ENHRY and CDR2 SYGVKD. This CDR3 is 14 amino acids long. Deletions cut 2 bases from V and 1 base from J, with 7 bases between. The CDR3 sequence: CAISETRGTDTQYF. CDR3 DNA: TGTGCCATCAGTGAGACTAGGGGCACAGATACGCAGTATTTT.

This chain connects TRBV4-3 to TRBJ2-3, with 12 bases identical to TRBD2. V shed 2 bases and J 2 bases; nucleotides not matched to a gene: 14. Per germline, CDR1 LGHNA and CDR2 YSLEER. This CDR3 is built from 20 residues. CDR3 in DNA: TGCGCCAGCAGCCAACCCCCTCTAGCGGGAGGGCCGTGGTCCACAGATACGCAGTATTTT. It encodes CASSQPPLAGGPWSTDTQYF.

The rearrangement joins TRBV5-1 to TRBJ2-5, with 9 bases fitting TRBD2. Gene TRBJ2-7 matches the end of the DNA better, so the J call may be wrong. CDR3 length: 17 residues. Germline V gene data show CDR1 as SGHRS and CDR2 as YFSETQ. The CDR3 sequence: CASSPTLAGPRPREQYF. For the CDR3, the DNA is TGCGCCAGCAGCCCGACTCTAGCGGGACCCCGCCCCCGCGAGCAGTACTTC.

The chain couples TRBV7-9 to TRBJ2-2; D is possibly TRBD2 (6 bases). Per germline, CDR1 SEHNR and CDR2 FQNEAQ (reference sequence). Trimming removed 5 bases at V and 6 bases at J, with 19 bases between. The CDR3 totals 16 residues. The CDR3 region is CASSPPGVNEPGELFF. For the CDR3, the DNA is TGTGCCAGCAGCCCACCGGGGGTGAATGAACCCGGGGAGCTGTTTTTT. Full variable domain (rest looked up from reference TRBV7-9 and TRBJ2-2): DTGVSQNPRHKITKRGQNVTFRCDPISEHNRLYWYRQTLGQGPEFLTYFQNEAQLEKSRLLSDRFSAERPKGSFSTLEIQRTEQGDSAMYLCASSPPGVNEPGELFFGEGSRLTVL.